The rows below give T cell receptor beta chains drawn from one sample of a study of blood T cells in healthy people across ages. TCRdb called the 5' RACE reads again in MiXCR, with one record for every CDR3 protein. The sample carries over a million distinct CDR3 sequences, 40% to 45% recorded once. The sequencing sample was made of blood. These receptors were taken from a woman aged 55-70 years in good health. Each CDR3 is given with its conserved first and last residue. A D gene is named only where the DNA matches it firmly. Rows may omit the clone size; those that give it use once, few, many or a size class.

NA	TRBV20-1	NA	12	TRBJ2-1	TGCAGTGCGGAGGTACTTGGGAATGAGCAGTTCTTC	CSAEVLGNEQFF
TRBD1	TRBV12-3/TRBV12-4	few	14	TRBJ2-7	TGTGCCAGCAGGCGACAGGGCATCTCTTCCGAGCAGTACTTC	CASRRQGISSEQYF
NA	TRBV15	NA	16	TRBJ2-7	TGTGCCACCAGCAGAGAGGGCGGAGGCTCCGGAAGCGAGCAGTACTTC	CATSREGGGSGSEQYF
NA	TRBV7-2	once	17	TRBJ2-7	TGTGCCAGCAGCTTAGTTGCGGGACTCAGCTCCTACAATGAGCAGTACTTC	CASSLVAGLSSYNEQYF
NA	TRBV12-3/TRBV12-4	once	15	TRBJ2-7	TGTGCCAGCAGTCCCGGCCGGGCAGATTTTTACGAGCAGTACTTC	CASSPGRADFYEQYF
TRBD2	TRBV6-2/TRBV6-3	NA	14	TRBJ2-1	TGTGCCAGCAGTCAACTAGCGGGAGCGGGGGAGCAGTTCTTC	CASSQLAGAGEQFF
NA	TRBV15	NA	12	TRBJ1-4	TGTGCCACCAGCGGAGATGATGAAAAACTGTTTTTT	CATSGDDEKLFF
TRBD1	TRBV3-1	few	14	TRBJ1-2	TGTGCCAGCAGCCAAACTACAGGGGGTCTTGGCTACACCTTC	CASSQTTGGLGYTF
NA	TRBV5-1	NA	17	TRBJ2-5	TGCGCCAGCAGCTTGGCCAAGGGGGGAAGGGTCCAAGAGACCCAGTACTTC	CASSLAKGGRVQETQYF
NA	TRBV20-1	NA	14	TRBJ2-7	TGCAGTGCTACCTCGGGGCGGGCACCCTACGAGCAGTACTTC	CSATSGRAPYEQYF
NA	TRBV20-1	few	13	TRBJ1-5	TGCAGTGCTAGAGTTGGTCGGGGTCAGCCCCAGCATTTT	CSARVGRGQPQHF
TRBD2	TRBV20-1	few	13	TRBJ2-5	TGCAGTGAGACTAGCGGGAGGGCCAGTGAGCAGTACTTC	CSETSGRASEQYF
TRBD1	TRBV10-3	once	14	TRBJ1-2	TGTGCCATCAGAAAAGACAGGGAGGGATATGGCTACACCTTC	CAIRKDREGYGYTF
TRBD2	TRBV20-1	few	16	TRBJ2-3	TGCAGTGCTAGTACTAGCGGGAGGTCGAGCACAGATACGCAGTATTTT	CSASTSGRSSTDTQYF
NA	TRBV19	NA	16	TRBJ2-1	TGTGCCAGTAGTATAGATCAAGGCTATCCCTACAATGAGCAGTTCTTC	CASSIDQGYPYNEQFF
TRBD2	TRBV9	NA	14	TRBJ2-1	TGTGCCAGCAGCGCTAGCGGACTCCACAATGAGCAGTTCTTC	CASSASGLHNEQFF
NA	TRBV10-3	few	14	TRBJ1-4	TGTGCCACCCACCCGGGTCGGACTAATGAAAAACTGTTTTTT	CATHPGRTNEKLFF
NA	TRBV10-2	once	13	TRBJ2-3	TGCGCCAGCACTGCGAGCCTCACAGATACGCAGTATTTT	CASTASLTDTQYF